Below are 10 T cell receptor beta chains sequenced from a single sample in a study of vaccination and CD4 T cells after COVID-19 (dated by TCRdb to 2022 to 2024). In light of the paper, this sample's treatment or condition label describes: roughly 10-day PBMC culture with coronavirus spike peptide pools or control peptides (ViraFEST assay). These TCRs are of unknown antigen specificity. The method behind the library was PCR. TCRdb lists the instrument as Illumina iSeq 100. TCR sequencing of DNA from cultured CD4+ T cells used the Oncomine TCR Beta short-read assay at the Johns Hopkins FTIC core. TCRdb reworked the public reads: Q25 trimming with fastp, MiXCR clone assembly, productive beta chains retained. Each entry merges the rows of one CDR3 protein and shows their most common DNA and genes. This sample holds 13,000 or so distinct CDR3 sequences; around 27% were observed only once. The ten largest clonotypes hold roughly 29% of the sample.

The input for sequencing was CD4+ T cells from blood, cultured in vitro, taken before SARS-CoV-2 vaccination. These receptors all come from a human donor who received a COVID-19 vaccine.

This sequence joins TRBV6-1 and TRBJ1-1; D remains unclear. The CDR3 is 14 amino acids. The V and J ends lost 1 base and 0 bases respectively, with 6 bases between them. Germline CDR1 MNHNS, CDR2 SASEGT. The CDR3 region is CASSEGTMNTEAFF. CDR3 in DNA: TGTGCCAGCAGTGAAGGGACCATGAACACTGAAGCTTTCTTT.

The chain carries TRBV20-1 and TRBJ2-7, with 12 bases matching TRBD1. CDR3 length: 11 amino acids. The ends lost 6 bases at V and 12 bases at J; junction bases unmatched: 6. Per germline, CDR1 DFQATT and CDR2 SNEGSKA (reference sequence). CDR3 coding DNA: TGCAGTGCCCAGGGACAGGGGGCTTTGTACTTC. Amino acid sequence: CSAQGQGALYF.

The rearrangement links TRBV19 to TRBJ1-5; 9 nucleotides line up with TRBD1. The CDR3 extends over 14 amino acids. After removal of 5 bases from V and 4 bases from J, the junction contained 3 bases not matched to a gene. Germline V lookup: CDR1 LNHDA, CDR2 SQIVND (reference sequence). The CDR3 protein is CASSLTGGNQPQHF. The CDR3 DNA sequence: TGTGCCAGTAGTCTGACAGGGGGGAATCAGCCCCAGCATTTT.

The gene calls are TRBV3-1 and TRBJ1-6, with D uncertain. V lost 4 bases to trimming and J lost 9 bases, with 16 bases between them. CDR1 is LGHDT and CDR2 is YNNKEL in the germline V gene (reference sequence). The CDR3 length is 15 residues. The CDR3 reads CASSPGPTRGSPLHF. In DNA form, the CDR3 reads TGTGCCAGCAGCCCGGGCCCTACAAGAGGTTCACCCCTCCACTTT.

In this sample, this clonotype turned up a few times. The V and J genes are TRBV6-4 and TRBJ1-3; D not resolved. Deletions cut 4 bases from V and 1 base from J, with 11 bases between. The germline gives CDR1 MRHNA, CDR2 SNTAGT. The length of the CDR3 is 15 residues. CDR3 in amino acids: CASSAREPSGNTIYF. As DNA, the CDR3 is TGTGCCAGCAGTGCCCGAGAACCTTCTGGAAACACCATATATTTT.

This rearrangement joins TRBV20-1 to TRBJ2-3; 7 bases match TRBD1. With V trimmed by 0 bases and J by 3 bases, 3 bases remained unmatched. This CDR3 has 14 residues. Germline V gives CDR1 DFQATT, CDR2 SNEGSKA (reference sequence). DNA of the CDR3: TGCAGTGCTAGAGACGACAGGGATACAGATACGCAGTATTTT. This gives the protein CSARDDRDTDTQYF.

CDR3: CASSLEGSSEQYF. Written as DNA, the CDR3 is TGCGCCAGCAGCTTGGAGGGTAGCAGCGAGCAGTACTTC. This chain uses TRBV5-1 with TRBJ2-7; D unresolved. The CDR3 has 13 amino acids. The V end lost 0 bases, the J end lost 6 bases, and 10 bases lay between the germline ends. CDR1 SGHRS and CDR2 YFSETQ come from the germline V gene.

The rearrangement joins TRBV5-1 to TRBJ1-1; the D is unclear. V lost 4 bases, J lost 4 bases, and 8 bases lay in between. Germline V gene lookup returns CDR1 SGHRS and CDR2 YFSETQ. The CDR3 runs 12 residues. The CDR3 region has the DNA TGCGCCAGCAGCCCTGGCCCCACTGAAGCTTTCTTT. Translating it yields CASSPGPTEAFF.

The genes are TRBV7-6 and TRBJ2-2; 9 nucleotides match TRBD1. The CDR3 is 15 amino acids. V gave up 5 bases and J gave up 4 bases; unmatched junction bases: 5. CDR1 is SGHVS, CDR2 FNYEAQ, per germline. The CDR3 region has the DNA TGTGCCAGCAGCATACAGGGGGCGGGCACCGGGGAGCTGTTTTTT. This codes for CASSIQGAGTGELFF.

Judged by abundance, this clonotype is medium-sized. This CDR3 reads CASSYSAPGLAGVVDTQYF. CDR3 coding DNA: TGTGCCAGCAGTTACTCGGCCCCAGGACTAGCGGGCGTAGTAGATACGCAGTATTTT. The rearrangement links TRBV6-5 to TRBJ2-3, with 11 bases that match TRBD2. The CDR3 is 19 residues long. Germline V CDR1 and CDR2: MNHEY, SVGAGI. After removal of 0 bases from V and 5 bases from J, the junction contained 13 bases not matched to a gene.